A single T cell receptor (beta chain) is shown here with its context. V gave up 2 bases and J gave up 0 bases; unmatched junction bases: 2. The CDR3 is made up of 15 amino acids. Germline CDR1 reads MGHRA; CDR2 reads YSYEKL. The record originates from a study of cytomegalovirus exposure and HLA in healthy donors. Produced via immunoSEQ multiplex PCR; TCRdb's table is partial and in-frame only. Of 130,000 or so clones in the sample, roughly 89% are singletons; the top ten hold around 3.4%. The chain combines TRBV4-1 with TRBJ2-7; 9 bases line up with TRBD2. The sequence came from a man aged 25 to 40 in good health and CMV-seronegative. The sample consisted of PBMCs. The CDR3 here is CASSQQGLASYEQYF. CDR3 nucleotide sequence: TGCGCCAGCAGCCAACAGGGACTAGCCTCCTACGAGCAGTACTTC.